This TCR beta chain was sequenced for a study of T cells in Graves' hyperthyroidism and ophthalmopathy. Study-level points and caveats: A model of 13 V-J features distinguished ophthalmopathy from stable hyperthyroidism. Most clonotypes expanded in the thyroid (above 0.001) were also present in blood.

For Graves' hyperthyroidism to be stable, ophthalmopathy could not progress within 18 months. Patients with uncontrolled infections, other autoimmune diseases, pregnancy or lactation were excluded. On this clonotype itself: Its antigen is unidentified.

V was shortened by 4 bases and J by 2 bases, with 11 bases between the two germline ends. Germline CDR1 reads SQVTM; CDR2 reads ANQGSEA. This CDR3 spans 13 amino acids. From RNA transcripts, TCR beta CDR3 regions were amplified. The HTBI primer set was used in a first-round RT-PCR of the TCR CDR3. TCRdb independently ran MiXCR on the multiplex PCR reads; one entry per CDR3 protein. The data show hundreds of thousands of distinct CDR3 sequences, around 13% seen once. The chain combines TRBV29-1 with TRBJ2-5, with D possibly matching TRBD1 (5 bases). The sample was blood. The sequence was collected from a woman between 18 and 29 years old with Graves' hyperthyroidism. CDR3 sequence (DNA): TGCAGCGTTGGACAGCTACTTCAAGAGACCCAGTACTTC. Residues: CSVGQLLQETQYF.